Presented here are 17 T cell receptor beta chains from one specimen sequenced in a study of blood T cells in healthy people across ages. PCR was performed a second time for roughly 7 to 12 cycles using a sample-barcoded 5' primer and a J-beta primer mix. MiXCR was run by TCRdb on the 5' RACE reads, yielding one entry per CDR3 protein. The sample shows about 1,000,000 distinct CDR3 sequences, 45% of them seen only once. The sequenced sample was blood. These receptors were collected from a woman aged 55-70 years in good health.

V and J are TRBV9 and TRBJ2-3; D could derive from TRBD1 or TRBD2 (5 bases each). The CDR3 totals 16 residues. The V and J ends lost 5 bases and 6 bases respectively, with 22 bases between them. In germline, CDR1 is SGDLS, CDR2 YYNGEE. As DNA, the CDR3 is TGTGCCAGCAGTGAAACCGGGACCCAGTCGTTGGATACGCAGTATTTT. It is translated as CASSETGTQSLDTQYF.

Comment on this clonotype: At one of its ends the junction is not consistent with the germline gene, which may arise from a read error. The CDR3 coding sequence is TGTGCTAGCAGCTTAGAGAGTGGAACTGAAGCTTTCTTT. It encodes CASSLESGTEAFF. The rearrangement links TRBV13 to TRBJ1-1; unclear D gene. The germline V gene encodes CDR1 PRHDT and CDR2 FYEKMQ (reference sequence). The CDR3 has 13 residues.

V is TRBV7-9 and J is TRBJ2-4; 7 nucleotides align to TRBD1. V gave up 5 bases and J gave up 12 bases; unmatched junction bases: 13. The germline V gene has CDR1 SEHNR and CDR2 FQNEAQ (reference sequence). The CDR3 consists of 14 residues. The CDR3 here is CASSTTGAPVDQYF. CDR3 sequence (DNA): TGTGCCAGCAGCACAACAGGGGCCCCAGTCGATCAGTACTTC.

This clonotype has at least ten counts. The chain is built from TRBV4-1 and TRBJ2-5; 12 bases match TRBD1. The CDR3 length is 15 residues. V lost 3 bases to trimming and J lost 5 bases; unmatched junction nucleotides: 4. The germline CDR1 and CDR2 sequences are MGHRA and YSYEKL. In DNA form, the CDR3 reads TGCGCCAGCAGCCAGGGACAGGGGGCGTGGGAGACCCAGTACTTC. Protein product: CASSQGQGAWETQYF.

The chain couples TRBV5-4 to TRBJ2-3; 11 nucleotides agree with TRBD1. The CDR3 is 16 amino acids. Per the germline V gene, CDR1 is SGHNT and CDR2 is YYREEE (reference sequence). The V gene end was trimmed by 0 bases and the J gene end by 6 bases; junction bases not matched to a gene: 6. CDR3 DNA sequence: TGTGCCAGCAGCTTGGCCCGGACAGGGGGCGCGGATACGCAGTATTTT. Amino acids: CASSLARTGGADTQYF.

V usage is TRBV25-1 and J usage is TRBJ1-6; D remains unclear. Germline lookup yields CDR1 MGHDK and CDR2 SYGVNS. The CDR3 contains 12 residues. V shed 8 bases and J shed 7 bases, with 9 bases lying between them. The CDR3, as DNA: TGTGCCAGCCGGGTGGAGAATTCACCCCTCCACTTT. Translating it yields CASRVENSPLHF.

Details on this clonotype: One end of the junction fails to match germline, which may point to a read error. The chain carries TRBV4-2 and TRBJ2-7; 9 nucleotides align to TRBD2. Germline V gene lookup returns CDR1 LGHNA and CDR2 YNFKEQ. This CDR3 has 15 residues. This chain's CDR3 is CAGSQVASGAGEQYF. CDR3 DNA sequence: TGTGCCGGCAGCCAAGTTGCTAGCGGGGCGGGGGAGCAGTACTTC.

The rearrangement links TRBV14 to TRBJ2-3; the D is unclear. CDR3 length equals 14 residues. Germline CDR1 reads SGHDN; CDR2 reads FVKESK. Between the trimmed V and J ends, which lost 4 bases and 2 bases, there was a span of 10 bases. In nucleotides, the CDR3 is TGTGCCAGCAGCCTTGGCATCCACACAGATACGCAGTATTTT. Amino acid sequence: CASSLGIHTDTQYF.

The chain is built from TRBV5-1 and TRBJ1-2, with no clear D. V lost 4 bases to trimming and J lost 4 bases, with 11 bases between them. There are 13 residues in the CDR3. In germline, CDR1 is SGHRS, CDR2 YFSETQ. The chain's CDR3 is CASSPPSSYGYTF. CDR3 coding DNA: TGCGCCAGCAGCCCGCCCAGTTCCTATGGCTACACCTTC. The full variable domain, its missing parts supplied by reference TRBV5-1 and TRBJ1-2, is KAGVTQTPRYLIKTRGQQVTLSCSPISGHRSVSWYQQTPGQGLQFLFEYFSETQRNKGNFPGRFSGRQFSNSRSEMNVSTLELGDSALYLCASSPPSSYGYTFGSGTRLTVV.

V and J are TRBV12-3 or TRBV12-4 and TRBJ2-5; 8 bases match TRBD2. This CDR3 region has 15 residues. V trimming: 4 bases; J trimming: 11 bases; junction bases outside the gene matches: 15. CDR3 sequence: CASSSRRGGKREQYF. CDR3 nucleotides: TGTGCCAGCAGTTCTAGAAGAGGTGGTAAGCGGGAGCAGTACTTC.

CDR3 residues: CASSYTPKTSGRYEQYF. The CDR3 DNA sequence: TGTGCCAGCAGCTACACCCCCAAGACTAGCGGGAGGTACGAGCAGTACTTC. J is TRBJ2-5 and V is TRBV13; 13 bases are shared with TRBD2. The J call is uncertain, as TRBJ2-7 better fits the DNA end. CDR1 is PRHDT, CDR2 FYEKMQ, per germline (reference sequence). CDR3 length: 17 amino acids.

This clonotype showed up many times. The chain uses TRBV4-1 and TRBJ2-3; 8 bases fit TRBD2. CDR3 length equals 13 residues. J was trimmed by 5 bases and V by 5 bases; bases with no gene match: 3. Looked up from germline, CDR1 is MGHRA and CDR2 is YSYEKL. CDR3 sequence (DNA): TGCGCCAGCAGCGCCGGGGGGGTAGATACGCAGTATTTT. This sequence encodes CASSAGGVDTQYF.

The table lists this clonotype with a count of one. The J gene is TRBJ2-4, the V gene TRBV7-9; 12 positions match TRBD1. Germline V CDR1 and CDR2: SEHNR, FQNEAQ (reference sequence). Unmatched junction bases numbered 9, after V lost 5 bases and J lost 7 bases. The CDR3 consists of 16 residues. The CDR3 DNA is TGTGCCAGCAGCCCTGGGGACAGGGGGCTCGGCAACATTCAGTACTTC. Translation: CASSPGDRGLGNIQYF.

The chain is built from TRBV11-2 and TRBJ2-1; TRBD1 matches at 8 bases. This CDR3 spans 15 amino acids. Looked up from germline, CDR1 is SGHAT and CDR2 is FQNNGV. The V gene end was trimmed by 5 bases and the J gene end by 2 bases; junction bases not matched to a gene: 5. In DNA form, the CDR3 reads TGTGCCAGCAGCCGCGACAGGGGCCCCTACAATGAGCAGTTCTTC. Translated, it gives CASSRDRGPYNEQFF.

The chain combines TRBV3-1 with TRBJ2-5; either TRBD1 or TRBD2 may fit D (6 bases each). The DNA end lines up better with TRBJ2-7; the J call may be wrong. CDR3 length: 15 residues. Germline CDR1 is LGHDT and CDR2 is YNNKEL (reference sequence). The CDR3 here is CASSQSAGHLYEQYF. The DNA of the CDR3 is TGTGCCAGCAGCCAGTCTGCGGGACACCTCTACGAGCAGTACTTC.

The chain couples TRBV21-1 to TRBJ2-3; TRBD1, the D gene given by the table, was not confirmed from the DNA. TRBV21-1 counts as a pseudogene. This CDR3 spans 13 amino acids. The CDR3 here is CASTRQGADTQYF. The CDR3 nucleotides are TGTGCCAGCACCCGACAGGGGGCAGATACGCAGTATTTT.

The sample holds a few counts of this clonotype. The gene calls are TRBV9 and TRBJ2-4; 10 bases are shared with TRBD2. Near its end, the DNA agrees better with TRBJ2-7, so the J call may be wrong. The CDR3 spans 15 residues. Germline V gene sequence: CDR1 SGDLS, CDR2 YYNGEE. The CDR3 DNA sequence: TGTGCCAGCAGCGTAGGGCTAGCGGGAGTTGACGAGCAGTACTTC. The encoded protein is CASSVGLAGVDEQYF.